This T cell receptor (beta chain) derives from a study of blood T cell repertoires in COVID-19. Study details: Sources were T cells, B-cell-depleted T cells, or PBMCs; the material itself was cDNA or gDNA.

Original data processing: Using reference gene primer amplification, nucleated cell counts were estimated. TCRdb keeps only in-frame clones here, not all; method: immunoSEQ multiplex PCR. V and J calls and clone size come straight from that table; D and trimming were deduced from the DNA. The sample records some 670,000 clones, around 90% being singletons. The CDR3 contains 21 residues. CDR1 DFQATT and CDR2 SNEGSKA come from the germline V gene (reference sequence). With V trimmed by 3 bases and J by 0 bases, 22 bases remained unmatched. The chain links TRBV20-1 to TRBJ1-5; 8 bases match TRBD1. The receptor comes from a woman aged 18-35 years with acute or convalescent COVID-19. The sample consisted of peripheral blood. The CDR3 DNA reads TGCAGTGCTAGTTCTCATCTCCCTGTGGGGGACAGGCTGGATAGCAATCAGCCCCAGCATTTT. Its translation: CSASSHLPVGDRLDSNQPQHF.